This TCR beta chain was obtained from a study of blood T cell repertoires in COVID-19. For the study at large: Acute and convalescent COVID-19 samples came from the United States, Italy and Spain.

Source study methods: From reference gene primer amplification, estimates of nucleated cell counts were derived. Repertoires were generated with immunoSEQ multiplex PCR, while TCRdb's copy carries only in-frame clones and drops some. Clone size and the V and J calls come from that table; the DNA yielded D and trimming. Among about 70,000 clones, roughly three quarters were seen once, and the ten largest hold just under 6.5%. This clone was seen a handful of times. This CDR3 has 13 residues. Germline CDR1 reads SEHNR; CDR2 reads FQNEAQ (reference sequence). With 1 base removed from V and 1 base from J, the gap between germline ends came to 5 bases.

The V gene is TRBV7-9, the J gene TRBJ2-7; D unresolved. The TCR sequence derives from a woman aged 60-75 years with acute or convalescent COVID-19. The sample taken for sequencing was peripheral blood. The DNA for the CDR3 is TGTGCCAGCAGCTTAGTAGTTTCCTACGAGCAGTACTTC. This codes for CASSLVVSYEQYF.